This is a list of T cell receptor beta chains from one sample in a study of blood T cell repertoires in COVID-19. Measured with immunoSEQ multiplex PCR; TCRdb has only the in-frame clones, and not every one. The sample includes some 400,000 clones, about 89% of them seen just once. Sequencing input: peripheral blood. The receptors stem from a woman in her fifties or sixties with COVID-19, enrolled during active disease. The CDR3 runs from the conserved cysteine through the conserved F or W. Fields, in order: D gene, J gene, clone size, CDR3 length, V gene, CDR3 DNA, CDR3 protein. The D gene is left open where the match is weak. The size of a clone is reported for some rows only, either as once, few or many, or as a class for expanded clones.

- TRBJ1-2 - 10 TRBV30 TGTGCCTTGACTGGCTATGGCTACACCTTC CALTGYGYTF
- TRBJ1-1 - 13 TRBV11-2 TGTGCCAGCAGCTCAACAGGATACACTGAAGCTTTCTTT CASSSTGYTEAFF
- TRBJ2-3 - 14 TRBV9 TGTGCCAGCAGCGTGAGACGGGGGGCCGATACGCAGTATTTT CASSVRRGADTQYF
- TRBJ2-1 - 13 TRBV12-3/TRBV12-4 TGTGCCAGCAGTTTTACAGGCGCTGAAGGGCAGTTCTTC CASSFTGAEGQFF
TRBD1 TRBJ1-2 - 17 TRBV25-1 TGTGCCAGCAGTGAATTTGGGCAGGGGGCGAAAATAAGGCGCTACACCTTC CASSEFGQGAKIRRYTF
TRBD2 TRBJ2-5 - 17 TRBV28 TGTGCCAGCAGTTTATGGTCCGGGACTAGCGGACAAGAGACCCAGTACTTC CASSLWSGTSGQETQYF
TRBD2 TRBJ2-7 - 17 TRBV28 TGTGCCAGCAGCTGGGTGGGGCTAGCGGGGGGCAGGGACGAGCAGTACTTC CASSWVGLAGGRDEQYF
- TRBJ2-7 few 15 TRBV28 TGTGCCAGCAACCACGTGGAGCGAGCCTCCTACGAGCAGTACTTC CASNHVERASYEQYF
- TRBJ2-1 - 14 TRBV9 TGTGCCAGCAGCGTAGCTAGCAGCAGTAATGAGCAGTTCTTC CASSVASSSNEQFF
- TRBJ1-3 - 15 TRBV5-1 TGCGCCAGCAGCTTGGCTGGACAGTTTGGAAACACCATATATTTT CASSLAGQFGNTIYF
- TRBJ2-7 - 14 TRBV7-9 TGTGCCAGCAGCTTAGATGGGGGCGTCTACGAGCAGTACTTC CASSLDGGVYEQYF
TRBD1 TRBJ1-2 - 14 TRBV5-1 TGCGCCAGCAAAACCCAGGGGGAGATTAATGGCTACACCTTC CASKTQGEINGYTF
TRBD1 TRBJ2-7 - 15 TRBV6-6 TGTGCCAGCAGCCCCAGGGACAGGGGGCGAAACGAGCAGTACTTC CASSPRDRGRNEQYF
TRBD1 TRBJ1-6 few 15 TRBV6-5 TGTGCCAGCGGAACCGGACAGGCCTATAATTCACCCCTCCACTTT CASGTGQAYNSPLHF
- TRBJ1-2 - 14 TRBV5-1 TGCGCCAGCAGCTTGGGACAGAGAAACTATGGCTACACCTTC CASSLGQRNYGYTF
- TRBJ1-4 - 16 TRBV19 TGTGCCAGTATCGCGACCTTTCGGGGGGCCGGAGAAAAACTGTTTTTT CASIATFRGAGEKLFF
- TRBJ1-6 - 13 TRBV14 TGTGCCAGCAGCCAACTTGAGTTTAGTCCCCTCCACTTT CASSQLEFSPLHF
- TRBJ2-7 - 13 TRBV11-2 TGTGCCAGCAGCTTTCCGGGCGGGTACGAGCAGTACTTC CASSFPGGYEQYF
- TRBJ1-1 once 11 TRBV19 TGTGCCAGTAGCTTCATCGCCGGAGCTTTCTTT CASSFIAGAFF
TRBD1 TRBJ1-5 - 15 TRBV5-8 TGTGCCAGCAGCGTTACCGACAGGGAAAATCAGCCCCAGCATTTT CASSVTDRENQPQHF
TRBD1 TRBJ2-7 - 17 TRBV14 TGTGCCAGCAGCCCTACAAGGACAGGGCTAAAATCCTACGAGCAGTACTTC CASSPTRTGLKSYEQYF
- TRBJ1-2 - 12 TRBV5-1 TGCGCCAGCGCTGAAGAGAATTATGGCTACACCTTC CASAEENYGYTF
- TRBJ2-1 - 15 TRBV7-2 TGTGCCAGCAGCTTAGCGGGGGACTTCTACAATGAGCAGTTCTTC CASSLAGDFYNEQFF
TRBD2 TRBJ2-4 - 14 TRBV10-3 TGTGCCATCAGTGTCGGGGGGATCGGAAACATTCAGTACTTC CAISVGGIGNIQYF
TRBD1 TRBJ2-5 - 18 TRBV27 TGTGCCAGCAGTTTGAGGAGAGTGGGACAGGGGGCTGGGGAGACCCAGTACTTC CASSLRRVGQGAGETQYF
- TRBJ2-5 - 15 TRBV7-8 TGTGCCAGCAGCCCAGCCGGCTGGCGGAAAGAGACCCAGTACTTC CASSPAGWRKETQYF
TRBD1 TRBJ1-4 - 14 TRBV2 TGTGCCAGCACTGACAGGGCAACTAATGAAAAACTGTTTTTT CASTDRATNEKLFF
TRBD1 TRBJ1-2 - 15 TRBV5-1 TGCGCCAGCAGCTTTGGAGGACAGGGGGCGCATGGCTACACCTTC CASSFGGQGAHGYTF
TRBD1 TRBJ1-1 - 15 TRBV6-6 TGTGCCAGCATTCCGAACGACAGGGGAGGCACTGAAGCTTTCTTT CASIPNDRGGTEAFF
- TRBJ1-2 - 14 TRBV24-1 TGTGCCACCAGTGATGCGGGAAGGGGCTATGGCTACACCTTC CATSDAGRGYGYTF
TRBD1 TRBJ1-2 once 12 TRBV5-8 TGTGCCAGCAGCTGGACAGGGGCTGGCTACACCTTC CASSWTGAGYTF
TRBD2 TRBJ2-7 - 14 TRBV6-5 TGTGCCAGCAACCCTAGCGGGAGGTCCTACGAGCAGTACTTC CASNPSGRSYEQYF
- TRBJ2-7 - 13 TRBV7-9 TGTGCCAGCAGCTCCGGGGACTCCTACGAGCAGTACTTC CASSSGDSYEQYF
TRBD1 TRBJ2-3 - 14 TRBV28 TGTGCCAGCAGGCCAGGGGGCAGCACAGATACGCAGTATTTT CASRPGGSTDTQYF
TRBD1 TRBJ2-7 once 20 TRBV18 TGTGCCAGCTCACCACTTCCGAGACAGGGGGCGAGGGGTGGATCCTACGAGCAGTACTTC CASSPLPRQGARGGSYEQYF
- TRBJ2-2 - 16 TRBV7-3 TGTGCCAGCAGCTTAATGGGTCAGGGTGACACCGGGGAGCTGTTTTTT CASSLMGQGDTGELFF
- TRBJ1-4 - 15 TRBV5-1 TGCGCCAGCCGAATTTCAGGGATGGGGAGGGGAAAACTGTTTTTT CASRISGMGRGKLFF
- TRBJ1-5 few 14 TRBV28 TGTGCCAGCAGGATTGCGGCGGGGGGCCAGCCCCAGCATTTT CASRIAAGGQPQHF
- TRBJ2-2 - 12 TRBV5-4 TGTGCCAGCAGCCTTAACACCGGGGAGCTGTTTTTT CASSLNTGELFF
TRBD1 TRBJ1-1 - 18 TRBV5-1 TGCGCCAGCAGCCTAGGACAGGGGACCCGGAGACTGGGCACTGAAGCTTTCTTT CASSLGQGTRRLGTEAFF
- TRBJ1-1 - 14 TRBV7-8 TGTGCCAGCAGCTCATACACAGGGAACACTGAAGCTTTCTTT CASSSYTGNTEAFF
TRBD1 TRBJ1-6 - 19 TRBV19 TGTGCCAGTAGTCCGGGGACAGGGGGCGAGTCGAGTCGCAATTCACCCCTCCACTTT CASSPGTGGESSRNSPLHF
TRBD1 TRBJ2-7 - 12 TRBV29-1 TGCAGCGTAGAGACAGGGGGCAACGAGCAGTACTTC CSVETGGNEQYF
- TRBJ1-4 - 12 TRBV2 TGTGCCAGCAGTGATAATTATGAAAAACTGTTTTTT CASSDNYEKLFF
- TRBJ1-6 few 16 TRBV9 TGTGCCAGCAGCGTAGGATCTCTAAGTTATAATTCACCCCTCCACTTT CASSVGSLSYNSPLHF
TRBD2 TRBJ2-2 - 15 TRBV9 TGTGCCAGCAGTGGACTAGCGGGAAGTACCGGGGAGCTGTTTTTT CASSGLAGSTGELFF
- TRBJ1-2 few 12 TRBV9 TGTGCCAGCAGCCCCGCCCTCAGTGGCTACACCTTC CASSPALSGYTF
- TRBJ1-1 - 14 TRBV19 TGTGCCAGTAGTAATAGGGGATTTGGGACTGAAGCTTTCTTT CASSNRGFGTEAFF
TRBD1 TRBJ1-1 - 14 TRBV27 TGTGCCAGCAGAAACGGACAGGGTTCCACTGAAGCTTTCTTT CASRNGQGSTEAFF
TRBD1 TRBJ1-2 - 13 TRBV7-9 TGTGCCAGCAGCTTAGGGACAGGGGATGGCTACACCTTC CASSLGTGDGYTF
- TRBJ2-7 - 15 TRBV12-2 TGTGCAAGTCGCTTAGGTGCGGGGGCGTTCTACGAGCAGTACTTC CASRLGAGAFYEQYF